The rows below give T cell receptor beta chains drawn from one sample of a study of T cell responses to AZD1222 COVID-19 vaccine. Sequenced by immunoSEQ multiplex PCR; TCRdb stores in-frame clones only, minus some. The sample contains around 140,000 clones, under 90% of which appear only once. The specimen was peripheral blood, collected on day 0 of AZD1222 vaccination. Every receptor here comes from an adult in good health. Each CDR3 is given with its conserved first and last residue. The D gene is left open where the match is weak. Where a row states a size, it is once, few, many or the class of an expanded clone; other rows omit it.

cdr3_length	clone_size	d_call	v_call	j_call	cdr3_aa	cdr3_nt
15	-	-	TRBV5-4	TRBJ1-4	CASSSSRDLNEKLFF	TGTGCCAGCAGCTCATCCAGAGACCTTAATGAAAAACTGTTTTTT
12	-	-	TRBV14	TRBJ2-3	CASSQVSNTQYF	TGTGCCAGCAGCCAAGTGTCTAATACGCAGTATTTT
13	few	-	TRBV5-6	TRBJ2-7	CASSLSRAYEQYF	TGTGCCAGCAGCCTCAGCCGAGCCTACGAGCAGTACTTC
17	-	-	TRBV7-6	TRBJ2-2	CASSLESGGLNTGELFF	TGTGCCAGCAGCTTAGAGTCCGGTGGCCTTAACACCGGGGAGCTGTTTTTT
15	-	TRBD2	TRBV7-2	TRBJ2-5	CASSWLAGEEETQYF	TGTGCCAGCAGCTGGCTAGCGGGGGAAGAAGAGACCCAGTACTTC
16	-	-	TRBV4-2	TRBJ1-1	CASSQDSHPAGTEAFF	TGTGCCAGCAGCCAAGATAGCCACCCAGCGGGCACTGAAGCTTTCTTT
15	many	-	TRBV5-5	TRBJ1-6	CASRSASSYNSPLHF	TGTGCCAGCAGGTCAGCTAGCTCCTATAATTCACCCCTCCACTTT
12	-	-	TRBV10-1	TRBJ2-3	CASSGGKDTQYF	TGCGCCAGCAGTGGTGGGAAAGATACGCAGTATTTT
11	once	-	TRBV3-1/TRBV3-2	TRBJ1-2	CASSQLDGYTF	TGTGCCAGCAGCCAATTAGATGGCTACACCTTC
15	few	TRBD1	TRBV6-5	TRBJ1-2	CASFSRRQGANGYTF	TGTGCCAGCTTTTCCAGGAGACAGGGGGCGAATGGCTACACCTTC
13	-	-	TRBV6-6	TRBJ1-2	CASSSREGVGYTF	TGTGCCAGCAGTTCCAGGGAGGGGGTTGGCTACACCTTC
16	-	-	TRBV19	TRBJ2-7	CASSMSPKDPSYEQYF	TGTGCCAGTAGTATGTCCCCCAAGGACCCCTCCTACGAGCAGTACTTC
15	-	-	TRBV7-2	TRBJ1-3	CASSLIQSSGNTIYF	TGTGCCAGCAGCCTCATCCAGTCCTCTGGAAACACCATATATTTT
15	-	-	TRBV7-9	TRBJ1-2	CASSPERKTIDGYTF	TGTGCCAGCAGCCCCGAGAGAAAGACTATTGACGGCTACACCTTC
17	-	TRBD1	TRBV19	TRBJ2-2	CASSIARQGLGTGELFF	TGTGCCAGTAGTATAGCCCGACAGGGATTGGGCACCGGGGAGCTGTTTTTT
14	-	-	TRBV7-9	TRBJ1-2	CASSLGQVFSGYTF	TGTGCCAGCAGCTTAGGGCAGGTTTTCTCTGGCTACACCTTC
12	-	-	TRBV28	TRBJ2-7	CASSLTPYEQYF	TGTGCCAGCAGTTTGACCCCCTACGAGCAGTACTTC
15	few	-	TRBV30	TRBJ1-5	CAWRETGIGNQPQHF	TGTGCCTGGAGAGAAACAGGGATCGGCAATCAGCCCCAGCATTTT
16	-	-	TRBV11-2	TRBJ2-1	CASSPVRGSSYNEQFF	TGTGCCAGCAGCCCCGTAAGGGGGAGCTCCTACAATGAGCAGTTCTTC
17	once	TRBD1	TRBV5-1	TRBJ1-1	CASSLGPQGAGGTEAFF	TGCGCCAGCAGCTTAGGCCCACAGGGGGCGGGGGGCACTGAAGCTTTCTTT
15	-	-	TRBV5-1	TRBJ1-6	CASSSDVSYNSPLHF	TGCGCCAGCAGCTCAGACGTCTCCTATAATTCACCCCTCCACTTT
11	-	-	TRBV29-1	TRBJ2-1	CSVVRDYEQFF	TGCAGCGTTGTCAGGGATTATGAGCAGTTCTTC
16	-	-	TRBV7-9	TRBJ1-5	CASSGTGTELWQPQHF	TGTGCCAGCAGCGGAACCGGGACGGAACTCTGGCAGCCCCAGCATTTT
12	-	-	TRBV5-1	TRBJ1-2	CASSFQGYGYTF	TGCGCCAGCAGCTTCCAGGGCTATGGCTACACCTTC
16	-	-	TRBV5-8	TRBJ2-1	CASSYTVLTYLHEQFF	TGTGCCAGCAGCTACACAGTACTAACCTACCTGCATGAGCAGTTCTTC
15	-	-	TRBV20-1	TRBJ1-5	CSASVLGISNQPQHF	TGCAGTGCTAGTGTGCTCGGGATTAGCAATCAGCCCCAGCATTTT
13	-	TRBD1	TRBV7-9	TRBJ1-2	CASSSTGAYGYTF	TGTGCCAGCAGCTCTACAGGGGCCTATGGCTACACCTTC
11	few	-	TRBV30	TRBJ1-6	CAWRGLGPLHF	TGTGCCTGGAGAGGTCTGGGGCCCCTCCACTTT
16	once	-	TRBV27	TRBJ2-5	CASRLPPSEAQETQYF	TGTGCCAGCAGGTTGCCTCCCTCAGAGGCCCAAGAGACCCAGTACTTC
15	-	-	TRBV25-1	TRBJ2-2	CASSETRGNTGELFF	TGTGCCAGCAGTGAAACAAGGGGAAACACCGGGGAGCTGTTTTTT
15	-	-	TRBV6-5	TRBJ1-2	CASSYSGGMVYGYTF	TGTGCCAGCAGTTACTCCGGGGGGATGGTCTATGGCTACACCTTC
14	few	-	TRBV5-6	TRBJ1-3	CASSLERVGNTIYF	TGTGCCAGCAGCTTGGAAAGGGTTGGAAACACCATATATTTT
13	-	-	TRBV5-5	TRBJ1-4	CASSLSLNEKLFF	TGTGCCAGCAGCTTGTCTCTTAATGAAAAACTGTTTTTT
12	-	-	TRBV18	TRBJ1-5	CASSGDNQPQHF	TGTGCCAGCTCTGGGGACAATCAGCCCCAGCATTTT
12	-	-	TRBV10-2	TRBJ1-2	CASSESAASYTF	TGCGCCAGCAGTGAGTCGGCAGCTAGCTACACCTTC
15	-	TRBD1	TRBV29-1	TRBJ1-3	CSARTGTSAGNTIYF	TGCAGCGCCAGGACAGGTACGTCGGCTGGAAACACCATATATTTT
14	-	TRBD1	TRBV25-1	TRBJ1-1	CASSPTGSYTEAFF	TGTGCCAGCAGCCCGACAGGGTCCTACACTGAAGCTTTCTTT
12	-	TRBD1	TRBV28	TRBJ1-1	CASSQTGLEAFF	TGTGCCAGCAGCCAGACAGGGTTGGAAGCTTTCTTT
13	-	-	TRBV7-6	TRBJ1-3	CASSREAGNTIYF	TGTGCCAGCAGCCGGGAGGCTGGAAACACCATATATTTT
14	-	-	TRBV3-1/TRBV3-2	TRBJ2-1	CASRSAATYNEQFF	TGTGCCAGCAGGTCAGCGGCCACTTACAATGAGCAGTTCTTC
13	-	-	TRBV27	TRBJ2-1	CASPPRVGNEQFF	TGTGCCAGCCCCCCCAGGGTGGGCAATGAGCAGTTCTTC
11	-	-	TRBV30	TRBJ1-1	CAGPGPIEAFF	TGTGCCGGCCCTGGACCGATTGAAGCTTTCTTT
14	once	-	TRBV4-2	TRBJ1-1	CASSQSQGITEAFF	TGTGCCAGCAGCCAATCTCAGGGTATCACTGAAGCTTTCTTT
16	-	-	TRBV10-3	TRBJ2-3	CAISEPTSPSTDTQYF	TGTGCCATCAGTGAGCCGACATCGCCGAGCACAGATACGCAGTATTTT
14	-	TRBD2	TRBV7-9	TRBJ2-1	CASSAPRGEREQFF	TGTGCCAGCAGCGCCCCTCGGGGGGAACGTGAGCAGTTCTTC
14	-	-	TRBV7-9	TRBJ1-3	CASIFRGGGNTIYF	TGTGCCAGCATCTTCAGGGGTGGTGGAAACACCATATATTTT
12	-	-	TRBV5-5	TRBJ2-7	CASSLAAYEQYF	TGTGCCAGCAGCTTGGCAGCCTACGAGCAGTACTTC
16	-	-	TRBV6-5	TRBJ1-2	CASSYSIGPRGYGYTF	TGTGCCAGCAGTTACTCGATTGGGCCCCGGGGGTATGGCTACACCTTC
11	-	-	TRBV29-1	TRBJ1-2	CSAIANYGYTF	TGCAGCGCCATAGCTAACTATGGCTACACCTTC
15	-	TRBD2	TRBV6-6	TRBJ2-7	CASSYSSGGVYEQYF	TGTGCCAGCAGTTATTCTAGCGGGGGGGTTTACGAGCAGTACTTC
15	-	TRBD1	TRBV6-1	TRBJ1-5	CASSEGQGASQPQHF	TGTGCCAGCAGTGAAGGACAGGGGGCTAGTCAGCCCCAGCATTTT
14	-	TRBD1	TRBV27	TRBJ1-1	CASSLFYPGQWAFF	TGTGCCAGCAGTTTATTTTATCCGGGACAGTGGGCTTTCTTT
14	-	TRBD1	TRBV5-1	TRBJ2-7	CASSLGQGAVEQYF	TGCGCCAGCAGCTTGGGACAGGGGGCCGTCGAGCAGTACTTC
14	few	-	TRBV7-7	TRBJ2-3	CASSLNSYTDTQYF	TGTGCCAGCAGCTTGAACAGCTACACAGATACGCAGTATTTT
13	-	-	TRBV25-1	TRBJ2-7	CASSEPGTYEQYF	TGTGCCAGCAGTGAACCAGGGACCTACGAGCAGTACTTC
16	-	TRBD1	TRBV15	TRBJ2-6	CATSNPTGAGANVLTF	TGTGCCACCAGCAACCCCACAGGGGCTGGGGCCAACGTCCTGACTTTC
12	-	-	TRBV10-3	TRBJ1-1	CAISELGTEAFF	TGTGCCATCAGTGAGTTAGGAACTGAAGCTTTCTTT
14	-	TRBD1	TRBV5-1	TRBJ1-3	CASSFGTGGNTIYF	TGCGCCAGCAGCTTCGGGACAGGGGGAAACACCATATATTTT